These 28 T cell receptor beta chains came from one sample sequenced in a study of T-cell reconstitution after alpha-beta-depleted transplantation in children. A library of TCRbeta sequences, prepared with unique molecular identifiers, was generated. TCRdb re-analysed the PCR reads in MiXCR, keeping a single row per CDR3 protein. The sample includes about 580,000 distinct CDR3 sequences, 20% to 30% of them seen just once. The material sequenced was PBMCs, taken before TCRalphabeta/CD19-depleted stem cell transplant. The receptors come from a boy under two years old with Wiskott-Aldrich syndrome, due to receive a stem cell transplant.

This clonotype was counted between two and nine times. The chain recombines TRBV10-3 with TRBJ2-3, with unresolved D. The CDR3 is 13 residues long. Deletions cut 4 bases from V and 2 bases from J, with 7 bases between. The germline V gene encodes CDR1 ENHRY and CDR2 SYGVKD. CDR3 protein: CAISGTATDTQYF. The CDR3 bases are TGTGCCATCAGTGGGACCGCCACAGATACGCAGTATTTT.

This clonotype has a handful of counts. The rearrangement links TRBV10-3 to TRBJ1-3, with a possible D match to TRBD1 (5 bases). The CDR3 consists of 16 residues. Between the trimmed V and J ends, which lost 6 bases and 0 bases, there was a span of 15 bases. Germline lookup yields CDR1 ENHRY and CDR2 SYGVKD. The CDR3 is CAIRGRSPLSGNTIYF. The CDR3, as DNA: TGTGCCATCAGGGGACGGAGCCCTCTCTCTGGAAACACCATATATTTT.

This clonotype has a handful of counts. The rearrangement links TRBV19 to TRBJ2-1, with TRBD1 matching over 12 bases. The germline V gene has CDR1 LNHDA and CDR2 SQIVND (reference sequence). CDR3 length equals 13 residues. V lost 7 bases and J lost 8; bases outside the gene matches: 3. Here the CDR3 reads CASTRDRGHEQFF. CDR3 DNA sequence: TGTGCCAGTACGAGGGACAGGGGGCATGAGCAGTTCTTC.

Only a few counts were recorded for this clonotype. This chain joins TRBV7-8 and TRBJ1-2; 8 positions match TRBD1. The CDR3 is 16 residues long. Germline CDR1 reads SGHVS; CDR2 reads FQNEAQ. With V trimmed by 1 base and J by 3 bases, 7 bases remained unmatched. The DNA of the CDR3 is TGTGCCAGCAGCTTAGTATCGGACAGGGCTGACTATGGCTACACCTTC. This translates into CASSLVSDRADYGYTF.

This clonotype was observed a few times. The chain links TRBV6-1 to TRBJ1-4; 8 nucleotides line up with TRBD1. Germline V gives CDR1 MNHNS, CDR2 SASEGT. This CDR3 region has 18 residues. The V and J ends lost 5 bases and 0 bases, in that order; junction bases with no gene match: 11. This CDR3 is CASSLTGGIGATNEKLFF. For the CDR3, the DNA is TGTGCCAGCAGTCTCACAGGGGGAATAGGTGCAACTAATGAAAAACTGTTTTTT.

This chain joins TRBV6-1 and TRBJ1-1, with 8 bases aligning to TRBD1. Germline assignment: CDR1 MNHNS and CDR2 SASEGT. With V trimmed by 6 bases and J by 3 bases, 3 bases remained unmatched. This CDR3 has 13 residues. The CDR3 sequence is CASSRQGYTEAFF. The CDR3 bases are TGTGCCAGCAGCCGACAGGGGTACACTGAAGCTTTCTTT.

The CDR3 sequence is CATRGEDYGYTF. The CDR3 bases are TGTGCCACCAGGGGCGAGGACTATGGCTACACCTTC. V and J are TRBV10-3 and TRBJ1-2, with D possibly being TRBD1 (6 bases). V was pared by 10 bases and J by 3 bases, with 12 bases between. The CDR3 is 12 amino acids. Germline lookup yields CDR1 ENHRY and CDR2 SYGVKD.

This clonotype was detected only a few times. The chain is built from TRBV12-3 or TRBV12-4 and TRBJ2-4, with a tentative D call TRBD2 (5 bases). The CDR3 spans 13 residues. Trimming removed 6 bases at V and 6 bases at J, with 12 bases between. The CDR3 DNA follows: TGTGCCAGCAGCCCAGAAGGAGGAAACATTCAGTACTTC. Translation gives CASSPEGGNIQYF.

The chain has TRBV5-1 and TRBJ2-1; 14 bases match TRBD2. Looked up from germline, CDR1 is SGHRS and CDR2 is YFSETQ. The ends lost 4 bases at V and 12 bases at J; junction bases unmatched: 6. The CDR3 totals 14 residues. In DNA, the CDR3 is TGCGCCAGCAGCCCAAGGACTAGCGGGAGGCGGCAGTTCTTC. Translated: CASSPRTSGRRQFF.

This clonotype has just a few counts. V is TRBV18 and J is TRBJ1-3; D possibly corresponds to TRBD1 (5 bases). Trimming took off 0 bases at V and 0 bases at J, with 12 bases between the two ends. This CDR3 has 17 amino acids. In germline, CDR1 is KGHSH, CDR2 LQKENI. The CDR3 spells CASSPPVGVISGNTIYF. The CDR3 nucleotides are TGTGCCAGCTCACCACCGGTGGGGGTAATCTCTGGAAACACCATATATTTT.

The J gene is TRBJ2-1, the V gene TRBV29-1; 8 nucleotides align to TRBD2. The V gene's germline CDR1 is SQVTM and CDR2 ANQGSEA. The length of the CDR3 is 15 residues. V was pared by 7 bases and J by 4 bases, with 12 bases of the junction left unmatched. The DNA for the CDR3 is TGCAGCGCTATCCGACTAGCGCAAGGATACAATGAGCAGTTCTTC. It is translated as CSAIRLAQGYNEQFF.

The table lists this clonotype with a few counts. This chain joins TRBV30 and TRBJ1-6; TRBD1 matches at 7 bases. Losses at the gene ends were 3 bases for V and 7 bases for J; bases not matched to a gene: 0. Germline lookup yields CDR1 GTSNPN and CDR2 SVGIG (reference sequence). The CDR3 is 12 residues long. DNA for the CDR3: TGTGCCTGGAGACAGGGGAATTCACCCCTCCACTTT. It is translated as CAWRQGNSPLHF.

This clonotype was seen ten or more times. This rearrangement joins TRBV18 to TRBJ1-1; no clear D. Trimming left V 5 bases short and J 5 bases short, with 12 bases between. Germline CDR1 KGHSH, CDR2 LQKENI. This CDR3 is built from 13 residues. CDR3 loop: CASSEAEGTEAFF. CDR3 in DNA: TGTGCCAGCTCAGAGGCGGAGGGAACTGAAGCTTTCTTT. Supplemented by reference TRBV18 and TRBJ1-1, the full variable domain reads NAGVMQNPRHLVRRRGQEARLRCSPMKGHSHVYWYRQLPEEGLKFMVYLQKENIIDESGMPKERFSAEFPKEGPSILRIQQVVRGDSAAYFCASSEAEGTEAFFGQGTRLTVV.

This chain links TRBV5-1 with TRBJ2-7; possibly TRBD1 for D (6 bases). V shed 4 bases and J shed 3 bases, with 17 bases lying between them. The CDR3 is made up of 15 amino acids. Germline-derived CDR1 and CDR2 are SGHRS and YFSETQ. CDR3 sequence (DNA): TGCGCCAGCAGCCCCCCGGGACAACTAAACTACGAGCAGTACTTC. This encodes CASSPPGQLNYEQYF. Full variable domain (rest looked up from reference TRBV5-1 and TRBJ2-7): KAGVTQTPRYLIKTRGQQVTLSCSPISGHRSVSWYQQTPGQGLQFLFEYFSETQRNKGNFPGRFSGRQFSNSRSEMNVSTLELGDSALYLCASSPPGQLNYEQYFGPGTRLTVT.

The chain combines TRBV5-1 with TRBJ2-1; 7 nucleotides match TRBD1. The CDR3 loop spans 16 amino acids. Per germline, CDR1 SGHRS and CDR2 YFSETQ. Trimming took 1 base from V and 3 from J; bases not matched to a gene: 7. The CDR3 loop is CASSLRLSGGYNEQFF. The CDR3 nucleotides read TGCGCCAGCAGCTTGAGGTTGTCAGGGGGCTACAATGAGCAGTTCTTC.

In its sample, this clonotype was seen a few times. The V call is TRBV4-1, the J call TRBJ1-1, with D possibly being TRBD1 (5 bases). This CDR3 has 16 residues. Germline CDR1 is MGHRA and CDR2 is YSYEKL. V lost 0 bases to trimming and J lost 3 bases, with 14 bases between them. The CDR3 bases are TGCGCCAGCAGCCAAGATTCGGGCAGGGCCCACACTGAAGCTTTCTTT. Residues: CASSQDSGRAHTEAFF.

This clonotype was observed a few times. The V gene is TRBV5-1, the J gene TRBJ2-7, with 8 bases that match TRBD1. CDR3 size: 14 residues. Germline V CDR1 and CDR2: SGHRS, YFSETQ. V shed 1 base, J shed 2 bases, and the junction held 2 bases outside the gene matches. CDR3 DNA sequence: TGCGCCAGCAGCTTGAGGGGACAGGCCTACGAGCAGTACTTC. Its protein product is CASSLRGQAYEQYF. Supplemented by reference TRBV5-1 and TRBJ2-7, the full variable domain reads KAGVTQTPRYLIKTRGQQVTLSCSPISGHRSVSWYQQTPGQGLQFLFEYFSETQRNKGNFPGRFSGRQFSNSRSEMNVSTLELGDSALYLCASSLRGQAYEQYFGPGTRLTVT.

The chain combines TRBV6-5 with TRBJ2-3, with 11 bases that match TRBD2. Per the germline V gene, CDR1 is MNHEY and CDR2 is SVGAGI. V lost 4 bases and J lost 4; bases outside the gene matches: 4. This CDR3 contains 15 residues. CDR3 loop: CASSSPSGRSDTQYF. CDR3 sequence (DNA): TGTGCCAGCAGTTCGCCTAGCGGGAGGTCAGATACGCAGTATTTT.

This clonotype was seen a handful of times. The V and J genes are TRBV24-1 and TRBJ2-1; D is unclear. The CDR3 totals 16 residues. Germline V gene lookup returns CDR1 KGHDR and CDR2 SFDVKD. V shed 3 bases and J shed 6 bases, with 17 bases lying between them. The CDR3 region is CATSDPGPKAGNEQFF. CDR3 DNA: TGTGCCACCAGTGATCCCGGGCCTAAAGCCGGCAATGAGCAGTTCTTC.

This clonotype was seen a few times. V is TRBV7-9 and J is TRBJ2-1; a weak D match, TRBD2 (5 bases). V lost 1 base, J lost 10 bases, and 5 bases lay in between. CDR1 is SEHNR and CDR2 is FQNEAQ in the germline V gene (reference sequence). This CDR3 contains 11 residues. CDR3 loop: CASSLEREQFF. The CDR3 bases are TGTGCCAGCAGCTTAGAGCGGGAGCAGTTCTTC.

The chain couples TRBV7-3 to TRBJ2-3, with D perhaps matching TRBD2 (6 bases). This CDR3 region has 14 residues. Trimming left V 5 bases short and J 0 bases short, with 9 bases between. Germline lookup yields CDR1 SGHTA and CDR2 FQGTGA. The CDR3 loop reads CASSKSGSTDTQYF. The CDR3 bases are TGTGCCAGCAGCAAAAGCGGGAGCACAGATACGCAGTATTTT.

The V call is TRBV6-1, the J call TRBJ1-6; no firm D call. CDR1 and CDR2 from the germline V gene are MNHNS and SASEGT. V shed 3 bases and J shed 11 bases, with 11 bases lying between them. The CDR3 is made up of 13 amino acids. As DNA, the CDR3 is TGTGCCAGCAGTGAGGACTTACGGACACCCCTCCACTTT. Translation: CASSEDLRTPLHF.

The chain combines TRBV5-1 with TRBJ2-3, with a tentative D call TRBD2 (6 bases). The CDR3 runs to 15 residues. V was clipped by 1 base and J by 5 bases, with 14 bases between them. Per the germline V gene, CDR1 is SGHRS and CDR2 is YFSETQ. DNA of the CDR3: TGCGCCAGCAGCTTGTTTGCTTTGGAGGGAGATACGCAGTATTTT. Protein product: CASSLFALEGDTQYF.

This sequence joins TRBV28 and TRBJ2-5; perhaps TRBD1 as D (5 bases). The CDR3 has 15 amino acids. The V gene lost 6 bases and the J gene lost 2 bases, with 16 bases spanning the gap. The germline CDR1 and CDR2 sequences are MDHEN and SYDVKM. Here the CDR3 DNA reads TGTGCCAGCAGAATTGGGCAGGGTCAACAAGAGACCCAGTACTTC. It translates to CASRIGQGQQETQYF. The full variable domain, rest sourced from reference TRBV28 and TRBJ2-5, is DVKVTQSSRYLVKRTGEKVFLECVQDMDHENMFWYRQDPGLGLRLIYFSYDVKMKEKGDIPEGYSVSREKKERFSLILESASTNQTSMYLCASRIGQGQQETQYFGPGTRLLVL.

This chain connects TRBV7-2 to TRBJ2-7; D is perhaps TRBD2 (6 bases). The CDR3 contains 14 residues. CDR1 is SGHTA, CDR2 FQGNSA, per germline. Trimming stripped 3 bases from V and 2 bases from J, with 11 bases between. The CDR3: CASSLGGWAYEQYF. As DNA, the CDR3 is TGTGCCAGCAGCTTGGGGGGATGGGCCTACGAGCAGTACTTC.

The rearrangement joins TRBV20-1 to TRBJ2-1; 7 bases fit TRBD2. The CDR3 has 14 amino acids. Germline CDR1 DFQATT, CDR2 SNEGSKA (reference sequence). V trimming: 7 bases; J trimming: 4 bases; junction bases outside the gene matches: 10. In DNA form, the CDR3 reads TGCAGTGGCCAGATAAGCGGGAATTACAATGAGCAGTTCTTC. Translating it yields CSGQISGNYNEQFF.

This clonotype has only a few counts. CDR3 residues: CASKPGRTHGYTF. CDR3 bases: TGTGCCAGCAAACCGGGACGCACCCATGGCTACACCTTC. V is TRBV12-3 or TRBV12-4 and J is TRBJ1-2; possibly TRBD1 for D (5 bases). This CDR3 region has 13 residues. Trimming took off 7 bases at V and 6 bases at J, with 15 bases between the two ends.

The chain employs TRBV11-2 and TRBJ2-1; TRBD1 might be the D (6 bases). CDR1 is SGHAT, CDR2 FQNNGV, per germline. The CDR3 has 15 residues. The V gene lost 3 bases and the J gene lost 6 bases, with 15 bases spanning the gap. The CDR3 DNA reads TGTGCCAGCAGCTTCCCCAGGGGCAGCAGCAATGAGCAGTTCTTC. Amino acids: CASSFPRGSSNEQFF.